Described below is a single T cell receptor (beta chain) sequence and its context. These data originate in a study of OX40 agonist ivuxolimab in advanced cancers. As for the study in general: Ivuxolimab is a fully human IgG2 antibody that activates OX40 (CD134). Patients assigned to dose escalation were diagnosed with hepatocellular carcinoma, melanoma, renal cell or head and neck cancer. Partial response was recorded in three patients: one hepatocellular carcinoma and two cutaneous melanoma cases.

Autoimmune disease history or systemic immunosuppression meant exclusion. The CDR3 is made up of 16 amino acids. After removal of 0 bases from V and 0 bases from J, the junction contained 2 bases not matched to a gene. Germline V CDR1 and CDR2: LGHNA, YSLEER. Sequencing used immunoSEQ multiplex PCR; TCRdb keeps in-frame clones, though not all of them. Of some 54,000 clones listed, 70% to 90% are singletons. The chain links TRBV4-3 to TRBJ2-1; 7 nucleotides align to TRBD1. This sequence originates from an adult with an advanced solid tumor such as melanoma, head and neck, liver or kidney cancer. Sequencing was performed on CD4+ or CD8+ T cells sorted from blood, taken in a trial of the OX40 agonist ivuxolimab. The CDR3, as DNA: TGCGCCAGCAGCCAAGATAGGGGGCTCTCCTACAATGAGCAGTTCTTC. This encodes CASSQDRGLSYNEQFF.